The 9 T cell receptor beta chains reported below all come from one sample, sequenced in a study of coeliac disease. Data came from immunoSEQ multiplex PCR; TCRdb stores just in-frame clones and leaves some out. The sample includes about 9,400 clones, 67% of them seen just once. The specimen sequenced was lamina propria lymphocytes from the gut. The receptor set was obtained from a woman aged 60-75 years with celiac disease.

The chain recombines TRBV19 with TRBJ2-3, with 7 positions matching TRBD1. With 6 bases clipped from V and 4 bases from J, the junction kept 4 bases outside the gene matches. The CDR3 is made up of 13 amino acids. Germline lookup yields CDR1 LNHDA and CDR2 SQIVND (reference sequence). CDR3 DNA sequence: TGTGCCAGTAGGGGGACAGCCCCAGATACGCAGTATTTT. Protein sequence: CASRGTAPDTQYF.

The genes are TRBV18 and TRBJ2-3; no reliable D call. Germline loops: CDR1 KGHSH, CDR2 LQKENI. The CDR3 consists of 12 residues. The germline V and J ends were trimmed by 3 bases and 6 bases, with 7 bases remaining between them. The CDR3 sequence is CASSPLLDTQYF. CDR3 bases: TGTGCCAGCTCACCCCTTTTGGATACGCAGTATTTT.

V is TRBV5-1 and J is TRBJ2-5; TRBD2 is a possible D gene (5 bases). V was pared by 0 bases and J by 5 bases, with 11 bases between. Germline loops: CDR1 SGHRS, CDR2 YFSETQ. The CDR3 has 14 residues. As DNA, the CDR3 is TGCGCCAGCAGCTTGGGGACCGGACTCGAGACCCAGTACTTC. Its protein product is CASSLGTGLETQYF.

By share, this clone ranks as large. This rearrangement joins TRBV4-2 to TRBJ2-4; D might be TRBD1 (5 bases). The germline gives CDR1 LGHNA, CDR2 YNFKEQ. The V end was cut by 1 base, the J end by 5 bases, with 12 bases between. There are 15 residues in the CDR3. This chain's CDR3 is CASSQARQPENIQYF. DNA of the CDR3: TGTGCCAGCAGCCAAGCCCGACAGCCGGAAAACATTCAGTACTTC.

The chain has TRBV6-1 and TRBJ1-4, with D unclear. Trimming cost V 5 bases and J 8 bases, with 12 bases left between them. The V gene's germline CDR1 is MNHNS and CDR2 SASEGT. The CDR3 is made up of 13 amino acids. CDR3 DNA sequence: TGTGCCAGCAGTCTCCTCCAGAAGGAAAAACTGTTTTTT. Amino acids: CASSLLQKEKLFF.

The chain couples TRBV11-2 to TRBJ2-3; D gene uncertain. Trimming stripped 2 bases from V and 2 bases from J, with 8 bases between. The CDR3 spans 14 residues. The V gene's germline CDR1 is SGHAT and CDR2 FQNNGV. CDR3 protein: CASSLIGATDTQYF. CDR3 in DNA: TGTGCCAGCAGCTTAATAGGAGCCACAGATACGCAGTATTTT.

The chain combines TRBV28 with TRBJ2-7; 7 nucleotides agree with TRBD1. The CDR3 length is 14 residues. CDR1 is MDHEN and CDR2 is SYDVKM in the germline V gene. The V segment lost 5 bases and the J segment 3 bases; nucleotides outside the gene matches: 7. CDR3 sequence (DNA): TGTGCCAGCAGTCCCCGACAGGGTGGCTACGAGCAGTACTTC. Translated: CASSPRQGGYEQYF.

This clone was seen only a few times. The V call is TRBV6-5, the J call TRBJ1-2; possible D gene TRBD1, 5 bases. Germline CDR1 is MNHEY and CDR2 is SVGAGI. Trimming cost V 6 bases and J 1 base, with 9 bases left between them. This CDR3 has 13 residues. The CDR3 nucleotides read TGTGCCAGCAGCCGCCAGGGTAACTATGGCTACACCTTC. It codes for CASSRQGNYGYTF.

The V gene is TRBV5-6, the J gene TRBJ2-7, with TRBD2 as a possible D gene (5 bases). Looked up from germline, CDR1 is SGHDT and CDR2 is YYEEEE. The CDR3 runs to 12 residues. Between the trimmed V and J ends, which lost 3 bases and 6 bases, there was a span of 10 bases. This CDR3 reads CASSSGGPEQYF. The DNA of the CDR3 is TGTGCCAGCAGCTCAGGCGGGCCCGAGCAGTACTTC.